This T cell receptor (beta chain) derives from a study of blood T cells in healthy people across ages. PCR was performed a second time for 7 to 11 cycles using a sample-barcoded 5' primer and a J-beta primer mix. One entry per CDR3 protein, called by TCRdb with MiXCR from the 5' RACE reads. The profile shows 850,000 to 1,100,000 distinct CDR3 sequences, 35% to 40% of them singletons. This CDR3 comprises 15 residues. V dropped 0 bases and J dropped 2 bases, with 10 bases sitting between them. In germline, CDR1 is LNHDA, CDR2 SQIVND (reference sequence). The rearrangement joins TRBV19 to TRBJ1-1; D uncertain. The TCR originated in a man between 18 and 29 years old in good health. The sample taken for sequencing was blood. DNA for the CDR3: TGTGCCAGTAGTATAGAATTCCGATCAAACACTGAAGCTTTCTTT. Translating gives CASSIEFRSNTEAFF. The whole variable domain, filled in from reference TRBV19 and TRBJ1-1, reads DGGITQSPKYLFRKEGQNVTLSCEQNLNHDAMYWYRQDPGQGLRLIYYSQIVNDFQKGDIAEGYSVSREKKESFPLTVTSAQKNPTAFYLCASSIEFRSNTEAFFGQGTRLTVV.